The 9 T cell receptor beta chains below were found in one sample sequenced in a study of blood T cell repertoires in COVID-19. The protocol was immunoSEQ multiplex PCR, while the TCRdb copy is restricted to in-frame clones and leaves out a portion. In the table there are approximately 90,000 clones, around 80% of which are singletons. The sample consisted of peripheral blood. Receptors were obtained from a human donor in a cohort sampled during active COVID-19.

The V and J genes are TRBV19 and TRBJ2-4; possibly TRBD2 for D (5 bases). The CDR3 has 16 residues. V was shortened by 4 bases and J by 0 bases, with 13 bases between the two germline ends. Germline V gives CDR1 LNHDA, CDR2 SQIVND (reference sequence). The CDR3 region is CASSTTSTIAKNIQYF. In nucleotides, the CDR3 is TGTGCCAGTAGTACGACTTCGACTATAGCCAAAAACATTCAGTACTTC. The variable domain in full, completed from reference TRBV19 and TRBJ2-4, reads DGGITQSPKYLFRKEGQNVTLSCEQNLNHDAMYWYRQDPGQGLRLIYYSQIVNDFQKGDIAEGYSVSREKKESFPLTVTSAQKNPTAFYLCASSTTSTIAKNIQYFGAGTRLSVL.

This sequence joins TRBV14 and TRBJ1-1; a weak D match, TRBD1 (6 bases). Trimming left V 4 bases short and J 11 bases short, with 20 bases between. The CDR3 is 14 residues long. From germline, CDR1 is SGHDN and CDR2 FVKESK. This CDR3 reads CASSRYNPGAGAFF. CDR3 coding DNA: TGTGCCAGCAGCCGCTATAATCCAGGGGCCGGGGCTTTCTTT.

The gene calls are TRBV19 and TRBJ2-3, with 10 bases identical to TRBD2. The V and J ends lost 5 bases and 0 bases, in that order; junction bases with no gene match: 2. The CDR3 contains 15 residues. Germline V gene lookup returns CDR1 LNHDA and CDR2 SQIVND (reference sequence). This chain's CDR3 is CASSQLAGSTDTQYF. The CDR3 DNA follows: TGTGCCAGTAGTCAACTAGCGGGGAGCACAGATACGCAGTATTTT.

The chain recombines TRBV19 with TRBJ2-1; 7 nucleotides match TRBD1. Germline CDR1 LNHDA, CDR2 SQIVND (reference sequence). Trimming removed 3 bases from V and 1 base from J; junction bases left unmatched: 3. The CDR3 is 15 amino acids. This chain's CDR3 is CASSIYRGSYNEQFF. CDR3 DNA: TGTGCCAGTAGTATTTACAGGGGTTCCTACAATGAGCAGTTCTTC. The entire variable domain, with the rest obtained from reference TRBV19 and TRBJ2-1, is as follows: DGGITQSPKYLFRKEGQNVTLSCEQNLNHDAMYWYRQDPGQGLRLIYYSQIVNDFQKGDIAEGYSVSREKKESFPLTVTSAQKNPTAFYLCASSIYRGSYNEQFFGPGTRLTVL.

The rearrangement joins TRBV30 to TRBJ1-2, with a weak D call TRBD1 (6 bases). CDR1 is GTSNPN and CDR2 is SVGIG in the germline V gene (reference sequence). V was shortened by 2 bases and J by 4 bases, with 8 bases between the two germline ends. The CDR3 length is 12 residues. The CDR3 region is CAWSQGIYGYTF. CDR3 DNA: TGTGCCTGGAGTCAGGGGATCTATGGCTACACCTTC.

The chain is built from TRBV5-1 and TRBJ2-7; tentative D call: TRBD1 (6 bases). With 0 bases removed from V and 3 bases from J, the gap between germline ends came to 16 bases. The CDR3 contains 16 residues. The germline V gene encodes CDR1 SGHRS and CDR2 YFSETQ. This chain's CDR3 is CASSLGHRDLHYEQYF. The DNA of the CDR3 is TGCGCCAGCAGCTTGGGCCACAGGGACCTTCACTACGAGCAGTACTTC.

The J gene is TRBJ1-2, the V gene TRBV5-1; no definite D call. There are 12 residues in the CDR3. Trimming cost V 0 bases and J 4 bases, with 4 bases left between them. Per germline, CDR1 SGHRS and CDR2 YFSETQ. CDR3: CASSLEAYGYTF. Written as DNA, the CDR3 is TGCGCCAGCAGCTTGGAAGCCTATGGCTACACCTTC.

The V call is TRBV12-3 or TRBV12-4, the J call TRBJ2-5; D remains ambiguous. With 1 base removed from V and 3 bases from J, the gap between germline ends came to 6 bases. CDR3 length: 13 amino acids. The CDR3 loop reads CASSLDIKETQYF. The CDR3 DNA sequence: TGTGCCAGCAGTTTAGACATTAAAGAGACCCAGTACTTC.

This clone showed up just a few times. The CDR3 is CASKDTGATYNEQFF. CDR3 DNA sequence: TGTGCCAGTAAGGACACGGGAGCCACCTACAATGAGCAGTTCTTC. This rearrangement joins TRBV19 to TRBJ2-1; weak D call: TRBD2 (6 bases). CDR1 LNHDA and CDR2 SQIVND come from the germline V gene (reference sequence). CDR3 length: 15 residues. Trimming cost V 7 bases and J 2 bases, with 15 bases left between them.